Sequencing of this TCR beta chain was carried out in a study of blood T cell repertoires in COVID-19. Overall study context: From T cells, B-cell-depleted T cells, or PBMCs came the material, which was cDNA or gDNA.

V gave up 4 bases and J gave up 6 bases; unmatched junction bases: 5. This CDR3 comprises 14 residues. Germline CDR1 and CDR2: GTSNPN and SVGIG (reference sequence). Sequencing used immunoSEQ multiplex PCR; TCRdb keeps in-frame clones, though not all of them. The repertoire includes 290,000 or so clones, approximately 82% of them detected once, and over 4% sits in the top ten. Researchers sorted participants into cohorts using their self-reported clinical history. In the 2 weeks before study entry, exposed participants met a COVID-19 case, which was PCR-confirmed or clinician-diagnosed. The TCR was taken from a man aged 40-50 years who had been exposed to COVID-19. J is TRBJ1-5 and V is TRBV30, with TRBD1 matching over 11 bases. The sample consisted of PBMCs or T cells enriched from blood (not recorded which). Here the CDR3 reads CAWTPGTGGQPQHF. DNA of the CDR3: TGTGCCTGGACACCCGGGACAGGGGGTCAGCCCCAGCATTTT.